Below are 24 T cell receptor beta chains sequenced from a single sample in a study of radiation and T cells in renal cell carcinoma. The data were produced by immunoSEQ multiplex PCR, yet TCRdb's version contains in-frame clones alone and is incomplete. The table includes approximately 43,000 clones, around four fifths detected once. Time point reported: blood 4 weeks post-SBRT, at nephrectomy. Noted treatment: 15 Gy SBRT to primary tumor, nephrectomy 4 weeks later. Sequencing was performed on blood, taken from a patient whose treatment included radiotherapy and nephrectomy. The receptors were sampled from a woman aged 65 to 85 with renal cell carcinoma.

The CDR3 here is CATSRDGTPGEKLFF. The CDR3 DNA is TGTGCCACCAGCAGAGACGGGACCCCTGGGGAAAAACTGTTTTTT. This chain uses TRBV15 with TRBJ1-4, with a weak D call TRBD1 (5 bases). V was clipped by 0 bases and J by 8 bases, with 13 bases between them. Germline V gene data show CDR1 as LNHNV and CDR2 as YYDKDF (reference sequence). The CDR3 contains 15 residues.

The chain combines TRBV12-5 with TRBJ2-1; 9 bases match TRBD2. From germline, CDR1 is LGHNT and CDR2 FRNRAP. J lost 1 base, V lost 8 bases, and 12 bases had no gene match. The CDR3 length is 17 residues. CDR3 in DNA: TGTGCTAGTCTTCCCAATCCTCTAGCGGGATCCTACAATGAGCAGTTCTTC. Translating it yields CASLPNPLAGSYNEQFF.

The chain uses TRBV7-9 and TRBJ1-2, with 7 bases fitting TRBD1. The germline CDR1 and CDR2 sequences are SEHNR and FQNEAQ (reference sequence). J lost 5 bases, V lost 1 base, and 7 bases had no gene match. This CDR3 has 15 amino acids. CDR3 DNA: TGTGCCAGCAGCTTAGAACAGGGGTTGGGGTATGGCTACACCTTC. Its protein product is CASSLEQGLGYGYTF.

This rearrangement joins TRBV5-4 to TRBJ2-3, with 11 bases aligning to TRBD2. The CDR3 is made up of 15 amino acids. Germline CDR1 and CDR2: SGHNT and YYREEE (reference sequence). V lost 4 bases, J lost 6 bases, and 7 bases stayed unmatched. The CDR3 spells CASSQDRTSGDTQYF. CDR3 in DNA: TGTGCCAGCAGCCAAGATCGGACTAGCGGGGATACGCAGTATTTT.

The chain employs TRBV10-3 and TRBJ2-5, with D possibly TRBD1 on 6 matching bases. The CDR3 runs 12 residues. The germline CDR1 and CDR2 sequences are ENHRY and SYGVKD. V lost 10 bases and J 0 bases, leaving 9 bases between the germline ends. The CDR3 nucleotides are TGTGCCACCCGGACAGACCAAGAGACCCAGTACTTC. It is translated as CATRTDQETQYF.

This clone was observed a single time. The V call is TRBV6-5, the J call TRBJ1-3; the D gene is possibly TRBD1 (5 bases). This CDR3 has 14 amino acids. Germline V gene data show CDR1 as MNHEY and CDR2 as SVGAGI. V was shortened by 5 bases and J by 2 bases, with 10 bases between the two germline ends. The CDR3: CASSMGGAGNTIYF. CDR3 sequence (DNA): TGTGCCAGCAGTATGGGGGGGGCTGGAAACACCATATATTTT.

This clone occurred once. The V call is TRBV7-2, the J call TRBJ2-5, with 8 bases fitting TRBD1. The V and J ends lost 4 bases and 3 bases, in that order; junction bases with no gene match: 7. The CDR3 totals 15 residues. Germline values: CDR1 SGHTA, CDR2 FQGNSA. The chain's CDR3 is CASSSLGQGEETQYF. The CDR3 DNA reads as TGTGCCAGCAGCTCACTCGGACAGGGTGAAGAGACCCAGTACTTC.

The chain recombines TRBV4-2 with TRBJ2-4, with D perhaps being TRBD1 or TRBD2 (5 bases each). The CDR3 has 14 residues. Germline values: CDR1 LGHNA, CDR2 YNFKEQ. V lost 1 base, J lost 2 bases, and 6 bases lay in between. CDR3 coding DNA: TGTGCCAGCAGCCAAGGGGGGACCAAAAACATTCAGTACTTC. This translates into CASSQGGTKNIQYF.

V gene TRBV2 combines with J gene TRBJ1-5; D possibly corresponds to TRBD1 (5 bases). The CDR3 covers 15 residues. The germline CDR1 and CDR2 sequences are SNHLY and FYNNEI. V lost 7 bases to trimming and J lost 0 bases, with 13 bases between them. CDR3 region: CASTGTLNSNQPQHF. The CDR3 DNA is TGTGCCAGCACCGGGACGTTAAATAGCAATCAGCCCCAGCATTTT. The variable domain in full, with the rest retrieved from reference TRBV2 and TRBJ1-5, is EPEVTQTPSHQVTQMGQEVILRCVPISNHLYFYWYRQILGQKVEFLVSFYNNEISEKSEIFDDQFSVERPDGSNFTLKIRSTKLEDSAMYFCASTGTLNSNQPQHFGDGTRLSIL.

V gene TRBV2 combines with J gene TRBJ2-3, with TRBD2 identical over 9 bases. V was pared by 6 bases and J by 3 bases, with 4 bases of the junction left unmatched. The CDR3 length is 14 residues. Germline assignment: CDR1 SNHLY and CDR2 FYNNEI. This CDR3 is CASRYSGGTDTQYF. CDR3 sequence (DNA): TGTGCCAGCAGGTATAGCGGGGGTACAGATACGCAGTATTTT.

V and J are TRBV11-2 and TRBJ2-7; a weak D match, TRBD1 (6 bases). Trimming shortened V by 0 bases and J by 5 bases, and 14 bases separated the two germline ends. Per germline, CDR1 SGHAT and CDR2 FQNNGV. This CDR3 has 15 amino acids. CDR3 amino acids: CASSLDPNRVDEQYF. CDR3 nucleotides: TGTGCCAGCAGCTTAGATCCGAACAGGGTGGACGAGCAGTACTTC.

The chain combines TRBV5-4 with TRBJ2-7; TRBD1 might be the D (5 bases). Trimming took off 0 bases at V and 2 bases at J, with 9 bases between the two ends. The CDR3 runs 14 residues. Germline V lookup: CDR1 SGHNT, CDR2 YYREEE (reference sequence). As DNA, the CDR3 is TGTGCCAGCAGCTTGGATCAGGGAACCTACGAGCAGTACTTC. This sequence encodes CASSLDQGTYEQYF. Full variable domain (missing parts from reference TRBV5-4 and TRBJ2-7): ETGVTQSPTHLIKTRGQQVTLRCSSQSGHNTVSWYQQALGQGPQFIFQYYREEENGRGNFPPRFSGLQFPNYSSELNVNALELDDSALYLCASSLDQGTYEQYFGPGTRLTVT.

The chain has TRBV5-1 and TRBJ2-5; TRBD2 is a possible D gene (6 bases). This CDR3 is 15 amino acids long. V lost 1 base to trimming and J lost 5 bases, with 15 bases between them. Germline V CDR1 and CDR2: SGHRS, YFSETQ. CDR3 residues: CASSLIPGRTETQYF. The CDR3 DNA sequence: TGCGCCAGCAGCTTGATCCCAGGGAGGACCGAGACCCAGTACTTC.

This chain joins TRBV7-8 and TRBJ1-6, with D tentatively TRBD1 (5 bases). The CDR3 consists of 16 residues. V dropped 5 bases and J dropped 1 base, with 12 bases sitting between them. The germline CDR1 and CDR2 sequences are SGHVS and FQNEAQ. Here the CDR3 DNA reads TGTGCCAGCAGCGTAGACAGTCAGTCCTATAATTCACCCCTCCACTTT. Translated: CASSVDSQSYNSPLHF.

V and J are TRBV27 and TRBJ2-7; TRBD1 matches 10 bases. The germline CDR1 and CDR2 sequences are MNHEY and SMNVEV (reference sequence). This CDR3 has 15 residues. V shed 5 bases, J shed 2 bases, and the junction held 6 bases outside the gene matches. The chain's CDR3 is CASSPEGQGTYEQYF. The CDR3 DNA reads as TGTGCCAGCAGTCCGGAGGGACAGGGGACCTACGAGCAGTACTTC.

This clone was observed a single time. The V and J genes are TRBV9 and TRBJ1-3; D not resolved. The germline gives CDR1 SGDLS, CDR2 YYNGEE. Trimming shortened V by 0 bases and J by 0 bases, and 7 bases separated the two germline ends. CDR3 length equals 15 residues. The CDR3 sequence: CASSVGGDSGNTIYF. The CDR3 DNA follows: TGTGCCAGCAGCGTAGGCGGAGACTCTGGAAACACCATATATTTT. Combining the CDR3 with reference TRBV9 and TRBJ1-3 gives the whole variable domain DSGVTQTPKHLITATGQRVTLRCSPRSGDLSVYWYQQSLDQGLQFLIQYYNGEERAKGNILERFSAQQFPDLHSELNLSSLELGDSALYFCASSVGGDSGNTIYFGEGSWLTVV.

The chain has TRBV27 and TRBJ2-5; TRBD1 agrees at 10 bases. This CDR3 comprises 14 residues. The junction had 6 bases not matched to a gene; V was cut back by 6 bases and J by 5 bases. Germline CDR1 reads MNHEY; CDR2 reads SMNVEV (reference sequence). The CDR3 loop is CASSRDRGWETQYF. The DNA of the CDR3 is TGTGCCAGCAGCCGGGACAGGGGTTGGGAGACCCAGTACTTC.

The rearrangement uses TRBV18 and TRBJ2-7, with 7 bases identical to TRBD1. Per germline, CDR1 KGHSH and CDR2 LQKENI. This CDR3 is built from 12 residues. The trim removed 5 bases at V and 6 bases at J, leaving 4 bases unmatched. CDR3 loop: CASSSGQSEQYF. Written as DNA, the CDR3 is TGTGCCAGCTCATCGGGACAGAGCGAGCAGTACTTC. Combining the CDR3 with reference TRBV18 and TRBJ2-7 gives the whole variable domain NAGVMQNPRHLVRRRGQEARLRCSPMKGHSHVYWYRQLPEEGLKFMVYLQKENIIDESGMPKERFSAEFPKEGPSILRIQQVVRGDSAAYFCASSSGQSEQYFGPGTRLTVT.

The chain has TRBV10-1 and TRBJ2-2, with D possibly being TRBD1 or TRBD2 (5 bases each). Per germline, CDR1 WNHNN and CDR2 SYGVQD (reference sequence). V was shortened by 6 bases and J by 0 bases, with 11 bases between the two germline ends. The CDR3 sequence is 15 residues long. CDR3 bases: TGCGCCAGCAGCGGTGGGACGGCGAACACCGGGGAGCTGTTTTTT. Amino acids: CASSGGTANTGELFF.

This chain connects TRBV4-1 to TRBJ2-2; D is perhaps TRBD2 (5 bases). V was trimmed by 1 base and J by 3 bases, leaving 15 bases between them. Germline V lookup: CDR1 MGHRA, CDR2 YSYEKL. CDR3 size: 17 residues. The chain's CDR3 is CASSQGGSATYTGELFF. The CDR3 coding sequence is TGCGCCAGCAGCCAAGGGGGTAGCGCTACTTACACCGGGGAGCTGTTTTTT.

This chain joins TRBV7-2 and TRBJ1-1; D is possibly TRBD1 (6 bases). The CDR3 totals 15 residues. Germline CDR1 SGHTA, CDR2 FQGNSA. V gave up 5 bases and J gave up 5 bases, with 18 bases separating them. This CDR3 is CASSRDKGRRTEAFF. In DNA, the CDR3 is TGTGCCAGCAGCCGGGACAAGGGGCGACGGACTGAAGCTTTCTTT.

The rearrangement uses TRBV20-1 and TRBJ1-2; D remains unclear. The CDR3 has 10 residues. CDR1 and CDR2 from the germline V gene are DFQATT and SNEGSKA (reference sequence). V gave up 4 bases and J gave up 5 bases, with 5 bases separating them. The CDR3 loop reads CSATDYGYTF. The CDR3 nucleotides are TGCAGTGCTACCGATTATGGCTACACCTTC.

J is TRBJ2-3 and V is TRBV5-4; D call uncertain. This CDR3 spans 16 amino acids. Germline V lookup: CDR1 SGHNT, CDR2 YYREEE (reference sequence). V lost 4 bases and J 2 bases, leaving 17 bases between the germline ends. In DNA, the CDR3 is TGTGCCAGCAGCCCCTCGCTAGGCCACTACACAGATACGCAGTATTTT. Translating it yields CASSPSLGHYTDTQYF.

The chain has TRBV18 and TRBJ2-7, with D possibly called TRBD1 or TRBD2 (5 bases each). Germline CDR1 is KGHSH and CDR2 is LQKENI. The V gene lost 3 bases and the J gene lost 6 bases, with 18 bases spanning the gap. The CDR3 contains 15 residues. CDR3 coding DNA: TGTGCCAGCTCACCGCCCGGCGGCAGGGAGTTCGAGCAGTACTTC. As protein: CASSPPGGREFEQYF.